This TCR delta chain was profiled in a study of gamma-delta chains in newborns, infants, children. This clone was counted between two and nine times. TCRdb used CATT to re-call clones from the reads. Of 10,000 to 13,000 delta-chain clones in the sample, approximately 9.5% were seen once. Germline values: CDR1 TSWWSYY, CDR2 QGS. CDR3 length: 17 amino acids. The J segment lost 7 bases and the V segment lost 4 bases, leaving 16 bases of the junction unmatched. The sample was blood. This sequence joins TRDV1 and TRDJ1; 9 bases align to TRDD2. The TCR originated in a child who was a newborn, infant or young child, either healthy, febrile or measles-vaccinated (not recorded which). CDR3 residues: CALGGPSYVFREVKLIF. CDR3 sequence (DNA): TGTGCTCTTGGGGGTCCTTCCTACGTCTTCAGGGAAGTTAAACTCATCTTT.